This T cell receptor (beta chain) was obtained from a study of PD-1 blockade in classical Hodgkin lymphoma. Generated by immunoSEQ multiplex PCR, the TCRdb table keeps only in-frame clones and is missing some. The sample contains under 25,000 clones, roughly 77% of which appear only once. Study findings and constraints: Complete responders' baseline diversity resembled that of newly diagnosed patients.

This clone was detected only a few times. Its antigen is currently unknown. The V end was cut by 0 bases, the J end by 7 bases, with 13 bases between. Germline loops: CDR1 SGHVS, CDR2 FQNEAQ. The CDR3 extends over 14 amino acids. As for time point: cycle 4 day 1 (C4D1), after less than seven weeks of nivolumab. Every single patient, without exception, relapsed after autologous stem cell transplantation, and brentuximab vedotin exposure varied. The chain recombines TRBV7-8 with TRBJ2-7; unclear D gene. This receptor was identified in a human donor with classical Hodgkin lymphoma. Material: peripheral blood mononuclear cells (PBMCs), obtained before the fourth cycle of nivolumab. CDR3 amino acids: CASSLASTIREQYF. For the CDR3, the DNA is TGTGCCAGCAGCTTAGCGAGTACCATCCGGGAGCAGTACTTC.